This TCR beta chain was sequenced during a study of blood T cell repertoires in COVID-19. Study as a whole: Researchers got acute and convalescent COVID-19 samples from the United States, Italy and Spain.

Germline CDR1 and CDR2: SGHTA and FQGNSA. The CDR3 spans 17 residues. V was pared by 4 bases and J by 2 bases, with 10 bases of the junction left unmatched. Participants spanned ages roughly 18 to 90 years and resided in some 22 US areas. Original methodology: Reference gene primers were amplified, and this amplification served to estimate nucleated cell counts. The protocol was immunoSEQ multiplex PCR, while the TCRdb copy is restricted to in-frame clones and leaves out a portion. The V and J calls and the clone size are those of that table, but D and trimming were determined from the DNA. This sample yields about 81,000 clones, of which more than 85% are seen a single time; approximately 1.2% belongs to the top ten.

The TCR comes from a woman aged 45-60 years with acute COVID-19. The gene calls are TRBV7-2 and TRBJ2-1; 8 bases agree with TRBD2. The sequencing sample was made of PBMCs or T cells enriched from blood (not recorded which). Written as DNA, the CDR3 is TGTGCCAGCAGCTCGCCGGGACTAGTTACGGCCTACAATGAGCAGTTCTTC. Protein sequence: CASSSPGLVTAYNEQFF.